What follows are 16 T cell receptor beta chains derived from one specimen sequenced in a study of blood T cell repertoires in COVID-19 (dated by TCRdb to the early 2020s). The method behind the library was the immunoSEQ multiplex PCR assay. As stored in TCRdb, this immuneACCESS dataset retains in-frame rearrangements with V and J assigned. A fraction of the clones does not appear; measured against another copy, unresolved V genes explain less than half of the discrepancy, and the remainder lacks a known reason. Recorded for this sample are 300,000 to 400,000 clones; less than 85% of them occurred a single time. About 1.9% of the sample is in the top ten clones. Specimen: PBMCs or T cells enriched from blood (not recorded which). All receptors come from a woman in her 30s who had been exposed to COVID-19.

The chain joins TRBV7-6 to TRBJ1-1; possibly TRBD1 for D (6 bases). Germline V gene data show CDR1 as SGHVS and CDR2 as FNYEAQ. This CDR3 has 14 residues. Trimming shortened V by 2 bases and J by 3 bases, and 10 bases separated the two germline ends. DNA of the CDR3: TGTGCCAGCAGCTTAAACAGGGATTACACTGAAGCTTTCTTT. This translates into CASSLNRDYTEAFF.

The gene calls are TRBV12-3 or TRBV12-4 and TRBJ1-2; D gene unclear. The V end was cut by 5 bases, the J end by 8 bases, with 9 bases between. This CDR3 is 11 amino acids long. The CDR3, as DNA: TGTGCCAGCAGTAGGAGTAACGGCTACACCTTC. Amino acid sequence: CASSRSNGYTF.

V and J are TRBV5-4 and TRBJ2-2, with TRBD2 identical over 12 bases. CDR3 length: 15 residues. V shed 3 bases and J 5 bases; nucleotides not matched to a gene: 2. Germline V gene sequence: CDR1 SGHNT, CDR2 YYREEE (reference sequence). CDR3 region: CASSSLAGGTGELFF. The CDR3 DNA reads TGTGCCAGCAGCTCCCTAGCGGGGGGGACCGGGGAGCTGTTTTTT.

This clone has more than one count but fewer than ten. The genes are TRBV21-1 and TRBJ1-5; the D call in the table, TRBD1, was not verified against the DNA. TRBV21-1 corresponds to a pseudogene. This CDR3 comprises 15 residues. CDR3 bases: TGTGCCAGCAGCCCTTATAGACAGAGTAATCAGCCCCAGCATTTT. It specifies CASSPYRQSNQPQHF.

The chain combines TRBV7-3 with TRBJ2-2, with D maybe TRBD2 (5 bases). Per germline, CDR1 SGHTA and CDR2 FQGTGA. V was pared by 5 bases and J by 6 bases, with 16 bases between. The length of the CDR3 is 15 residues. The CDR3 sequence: CASSDRWRTAGELFF. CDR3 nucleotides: TGTGCCAGCAGCGACCGTTGGAGGACTGCCGGGGAGCTGTTTTTT.

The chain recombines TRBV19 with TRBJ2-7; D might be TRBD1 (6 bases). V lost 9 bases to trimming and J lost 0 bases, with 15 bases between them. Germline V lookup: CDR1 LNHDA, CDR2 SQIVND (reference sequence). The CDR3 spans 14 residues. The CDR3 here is CARPGQLASYEQYF. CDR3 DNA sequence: TGTGCCAGGCCGGGACAACTTGCCTCCTACGAGCAGTACTTC.

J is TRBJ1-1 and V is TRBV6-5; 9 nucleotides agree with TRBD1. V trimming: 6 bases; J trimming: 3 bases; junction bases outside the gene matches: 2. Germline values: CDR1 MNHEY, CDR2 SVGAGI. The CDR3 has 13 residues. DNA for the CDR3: TGTGCCAGCAGATGGGACAGGGACACTGAAGCTTTCTTT. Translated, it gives CASRWDRDTEAFF.

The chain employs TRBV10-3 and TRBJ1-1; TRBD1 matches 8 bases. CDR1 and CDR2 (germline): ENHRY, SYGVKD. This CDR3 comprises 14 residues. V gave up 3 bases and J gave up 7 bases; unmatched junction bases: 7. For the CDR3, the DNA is TGTGCCATCAGTGACCCCAGGGGGCTAGGTGAAGCTTTCTTT. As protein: CAISDPRGLGEAFF.

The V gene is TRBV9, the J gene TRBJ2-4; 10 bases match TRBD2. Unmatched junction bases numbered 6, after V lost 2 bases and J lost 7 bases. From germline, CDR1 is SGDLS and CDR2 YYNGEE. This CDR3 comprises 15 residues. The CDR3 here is CASSVDGLAENIQYF. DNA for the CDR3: TGTGCCAGCAGCGTTGATGGACTAGCGGAGAACATTCAGTACTTC.

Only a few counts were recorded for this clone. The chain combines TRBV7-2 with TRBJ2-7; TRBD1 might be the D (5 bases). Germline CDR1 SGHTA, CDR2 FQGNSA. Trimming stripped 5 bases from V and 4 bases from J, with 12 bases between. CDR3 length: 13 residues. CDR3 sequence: CASSLQGRYEQYF. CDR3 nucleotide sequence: TGTGCCAGCAGCCTCCAGGGTCGATACGAGCAGTACTTC. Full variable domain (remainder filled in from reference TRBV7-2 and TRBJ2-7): GAGVSQSPSNKVTEKGKDVELRCDPISGHTALYWYRQSLGQGLEFLIYFQGNSAPDKSGLPSDRFSAERTGGSVSTLTIQRTQQEDSAVYLCASSLQGRYEQYFGPGTRLTVT.

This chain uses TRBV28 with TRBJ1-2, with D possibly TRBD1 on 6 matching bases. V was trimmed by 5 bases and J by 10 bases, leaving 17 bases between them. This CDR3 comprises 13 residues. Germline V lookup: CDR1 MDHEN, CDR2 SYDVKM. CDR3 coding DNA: TGTGCCAGCAGTGTTGGGACACCCACGACCTACACCTTC. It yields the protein CASSVGTPTTYTF.

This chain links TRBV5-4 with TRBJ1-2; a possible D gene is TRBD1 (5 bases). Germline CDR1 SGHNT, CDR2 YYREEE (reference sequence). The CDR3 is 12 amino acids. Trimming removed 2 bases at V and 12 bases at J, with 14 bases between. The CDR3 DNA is TGTGCCAGCAGCTTTGGCAATGTGGGGCACACCTTC. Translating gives CASSFGNVGHTF.

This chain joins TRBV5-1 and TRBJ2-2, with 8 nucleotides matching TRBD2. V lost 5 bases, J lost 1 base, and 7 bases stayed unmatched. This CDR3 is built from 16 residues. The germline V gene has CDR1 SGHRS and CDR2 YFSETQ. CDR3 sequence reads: CASSNGLAWNTGELFF. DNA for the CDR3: TGCGCCAGCAGTAACGGACTAGCTTGGAACACCGGGGAGCTGTTTTTT.

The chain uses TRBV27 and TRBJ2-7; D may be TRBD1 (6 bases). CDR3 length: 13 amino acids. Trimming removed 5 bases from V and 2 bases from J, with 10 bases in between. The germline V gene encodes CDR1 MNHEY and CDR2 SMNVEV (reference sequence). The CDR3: CASSLRTAYEQYF. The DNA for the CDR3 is TGTGCCAGCAGTCTCCGGACAGCCTACGAGCAGTACTTC.

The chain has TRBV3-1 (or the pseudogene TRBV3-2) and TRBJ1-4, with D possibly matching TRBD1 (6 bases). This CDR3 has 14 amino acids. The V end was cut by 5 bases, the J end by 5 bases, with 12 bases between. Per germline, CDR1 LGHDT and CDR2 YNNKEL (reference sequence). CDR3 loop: CASSYRQVNEKLFF. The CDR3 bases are TGTGCCAGCAGCTATCGACAGGTGAATGAAAAACTGTTTTTT.

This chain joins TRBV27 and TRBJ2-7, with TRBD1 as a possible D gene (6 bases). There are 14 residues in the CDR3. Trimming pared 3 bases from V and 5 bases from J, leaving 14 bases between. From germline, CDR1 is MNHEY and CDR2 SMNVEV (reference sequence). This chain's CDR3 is CASSLLDRTHEQYF. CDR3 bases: TGTGCCAGCAGTTTGCTGGACAGAACCCACGAGCAGTACTTC.